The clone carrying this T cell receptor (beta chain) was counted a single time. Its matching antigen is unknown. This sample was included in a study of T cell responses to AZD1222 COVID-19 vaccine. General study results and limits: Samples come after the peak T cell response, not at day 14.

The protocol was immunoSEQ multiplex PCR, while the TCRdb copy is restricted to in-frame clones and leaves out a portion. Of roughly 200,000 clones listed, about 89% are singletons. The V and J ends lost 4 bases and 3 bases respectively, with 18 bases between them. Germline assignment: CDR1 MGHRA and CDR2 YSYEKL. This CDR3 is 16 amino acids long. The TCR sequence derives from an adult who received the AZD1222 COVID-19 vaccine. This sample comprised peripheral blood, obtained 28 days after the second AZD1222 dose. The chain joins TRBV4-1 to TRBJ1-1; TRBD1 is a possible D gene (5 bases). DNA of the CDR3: TGCGCCAGCAGCCCCAGTCTTTCCGGGGGGGACACTGAAGCTTTCTTT. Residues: CASSPSLSGGDTEAFF.